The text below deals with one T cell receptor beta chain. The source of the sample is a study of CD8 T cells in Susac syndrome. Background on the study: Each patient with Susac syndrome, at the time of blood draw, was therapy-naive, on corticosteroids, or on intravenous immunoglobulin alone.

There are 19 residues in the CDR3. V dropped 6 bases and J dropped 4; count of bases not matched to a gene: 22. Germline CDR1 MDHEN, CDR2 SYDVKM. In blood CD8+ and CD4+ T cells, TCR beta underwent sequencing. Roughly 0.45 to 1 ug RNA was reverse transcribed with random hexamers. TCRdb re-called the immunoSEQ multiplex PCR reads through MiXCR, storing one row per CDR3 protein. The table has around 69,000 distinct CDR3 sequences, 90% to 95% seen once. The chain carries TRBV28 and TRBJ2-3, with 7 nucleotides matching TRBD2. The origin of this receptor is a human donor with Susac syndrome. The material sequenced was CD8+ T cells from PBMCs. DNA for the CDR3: TGTGCCAGCAGAGATGGCCGGACTAGATCCTCCGTAATAGCAGATACGCAGTATTTT. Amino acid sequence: CASRDGRTRSSVIADTQYF.